This TCR beta chain was documented in a study of cytomegalovirus exposure and HLA in healthy donors (dated by TCRdb to 2015 to 2018). Concerning the study at large: An earlier analysis of roughly 570 of the donors reported about 300 Gb of sequence data and around 110 million unique TCR beta sequences obtained from 180 million or so T cells. Donor age, sex, ethnicity and CMV serostatus were collected together with the repertoire data. Approximately 300 gigabases of sequencing data and 91 million or so unique TCR sequences made up an early release that covered some 640 HLA-typed donors. Every discovery cohort repertoire had been produced on one sequencing platform. HLA typing included class I and class II loci at four-digit resolution. To decide whether each TCR beta V gene segment behaved as functional or pseudogenic, an earlier analysis of 587 of the donors relied on high-throughput TCR beta sequencing. The study was designed to test whether signatures of past pathogen exposure could be identified by cataloging public T cell receptors. Rather than using new phenotypic data, the later analysis identified candidate immune exposures from TCR beta sequences and from how often those sequences occurred across donors. Genome-wide SNP genotypes for about 65% of the 666 donors were used in a later genetic analysis, which treated that subset as a discovery cohort. The number of typed donors differed by locus: 629-630 for A, B, C, DRB1 and DQB1; 500 to 550 for DQA1; 606 for DPA1; and 400 to 480 for DPB1. In a later analysis, previously published TCR beta repertoires from about 670 donors were re-analyzed and high-resolution HLA genotyping was added so that TCR occurrence patterns could be studied. Along with the approximately 700-subject first cohort, a separate validation cohort of more than 90 different subjects was used. The study used immunosequencing to profile the T cell repertoires of approximately 650 subjects and linked those repertoires to cytomegalovirus serostatus. To predict cytomegalovirus infection status, the study brought together high-throughput TCR immunosequencing, statistical association of individual TCRs with disease status, and machine learning. Because of strong linkage in the cohort, 5 or 6 DR-DQ haplotypes were treated as single units for association and clustering. Among the approximately 400 genotyped donors, around 81% belonged to the genetic ancestry cluster associated with self-reported Caucasian donors. Among roughly 400 genotyped donors of the cohort, an average of roughly 230,000 unique TCR beta nucleotide sequences was sequenced per donor, of which about 20% were non-productive.

The cohort comprised around 690 healthy bone marrow donors. All cohort members were sampled while nominally healthy, although unrecorded immune exposures were likely present. The donor was CMV seropositive and belonged to the group of 250 to 300 seropositive cohort members. A peripheral blood sample was provided by each donor, and peripheral blood mononuclear cells were used for TCR beta sequencing. Genomic DNA was extracted from the blood cell samples with the Qiagen DNeasy Blood Extraction Kit. The CDR3, cysteine through phenylalanine, is 15 amino acids long. Just CDR3 DNA is preserved here, 45 bases in frame from base 1. V gives up 3 bases and J gives up 1 base, and the segment between their germline ends measures 8 bases. CDR1 SGDLS and CDR2 YYNGEE are derived from the germline V gene. The table lists this clone with a few counts. Its antigen has not been determined. Base qualities are not recorded, but no much larger clone differs from it by a single base.

Overall study results and their limits: HLA typing was unavailable for some donors at each locus, so association tests used only the typed subset. Correlated functional status among segregating V segments might be attributable to linkage disequilibrium, but an unknown experimental factor could not be ruled out. Most CMV-associated TCR beta chains appeared to be HLA-restricted in a later analysis, and the HLA associations seemed to be driven largely by CMV exposure. A later analysis found that TCR association rates varied across HLA loci, with DRB1 alleles showing the most associated TCRs and HLA-C alleles the fewest. In vitro tests confirmed that a few of the cytomegalovirus-associated TCR beta chains recognize cytomegalovirus antigens. A cluster of highly shared sequence variants was judged likely to represent a technical artifact of the sequencing pipeline. Because counts were too low, 15 to 20 rarely observed V segments, including chromosome 9 orphons, were excluded from the earlier analysis of around 590 of the donors. The study gave a list of about 170 TCR beta chains associated with cytomegalovirus. According to the authors, the approach could potentially be generalized to other disease states and immunological phenotypes. CMV serostatus was the only immune exposure information available for the cohort. When HLA alleles, especially DR and DQ, strongly co-occurred, attributing TCR associations to individual alleles was difficult. In an earlier analysis of roughly 500 of the donors, most TCR beta V segments appeared in productive rearrangements about 90% or about 30% of the time, broadly matching IMGT annotations. In a later analysis, several top co-occurrence clusters were reported to appear linked to parvovirus B19, influenza, CMV and Epstein-Barr virus. A later genetic analysis reported fewer N-insertions in productive TCRs among donors in an Asian-associated ancestry cluster than the roughly 620-donor mean. A further reported finding was that TCR beta sequences accurately predicted the HLA-A and HLA-B alleles for most subjects in the first cohort. Specific HLA alleles were associated with around 18,000 TCR beta sequences at a false discovery rate of 0.05 in a later analysis. The 87-base-pair reads could not distinguish some IMGT-functional V segments, including TRBV6-2 and TRBV6-3, so those segments were excluded. A later genetic analysis associated a missense DCLRE1C variant with V-gene and J-gene trimming of TCR beta chains, and an independent cohort replicated the association. Only TCR beta chains were sequenced in this cohort, and the absence of alpha or paired-chain data limited detectable features. Roughly uniform sequencing depth across donors was assumed in presence/absence analyses, although this assumption may not hold. In a later analysis, HLA-associated TCR beta chains were found to be more clonally expanded and to have lower generation probabilities than equally common non-associated chains. Across donors, most TCR sequences were observed very rarely, whereas some public TCRs were present in many individuals. In both the original and validation cohorts, the classifier was reported to diagnose cytomegalovirus status with high specificity and sensitivity.

Receptor libraries were prepared by the immunoSEQ multiplex PCR assay. A mixture of 60 forward primers for TCR Vbeta segments and 13 reverse primers for TCR Jbeta segments was used in the multiplex PCR. The CDR3 region of rearranged TCR beta genes was amplified from genomic DNA by a multiplex PCR assay. The amplified TCR beta libraries were sequenced on the Illumina HiSeq System as 87-base-pair reads. The published analysis was carried out like this. A later analysis counted tens of millions of unique TCR beta chains across the 650 to 800 repertoires, and around 12 million of these chains were shared by at least two donors. Raw reads were error-corrected and collapsed into unique sequences with a nearest-neighbor algorithm that merged closely related sequences to remove PCR and sequencing errors. V, D and J gene segments were assigned by aligning CDR3 sequences to IMGT reference sequences. For a sequence to be retained, a match of at least six nucleotides was required to both a V gene segment and a J gene segment. A rearrangement was called productive if the CDR3 had no stop codons and remained in frame with V and J, and every other rearrangement was called non-productive. CDR3 was defined according to IMGT convention as the region running from the second conserved V-encoded cysteine to the conserved J-encoded phenylalanine. In an earlier analysis of more than 550 of the donors, sequences lacking an unambiguous match to a single V gene segment were excluded. In an earlier analysis of a few hundred of the donors, V segments were called functional above 56.7% productive rearrangements and were called segregating when the between-donor standard deviation exceeded 5%. A statistical classification framework was built to diagnose cytomegalovirus status from the catalog of TCR beta chain sequences. V and J gene assignment, in a later analysis, came from comparing TCR nucleotide sequences with IMGT/GENE-DB human TR gene sequences. The TCRdist pipeline was used in a later analysis to assign CDR3 sequences and most-parsimonious VDJ recombination scenarios. In a later analysis, each TCR beta chain was defined by its CDR3 amino acid sequence together with its V-gene family, and reads lacking a unique V-gene family were excluded. To address suspected cross-contamination and a sequencing artifact, a later analysis removed over 500 highly shared, low-generation-probability nucleotide sequences. For each public chain, a later analysis derived a clonal expansion index from normalized ranks of inferred template counts within each repertoire. In a later analysis, generation probabilities were computed using a VDJ recombination model fitted to out-of-frame rearrangements, and the results were checked against IGoR. In a later analysis, TCR-TCR, TCR-HLA and TCR-CMV co-occurrence was scored with hypergeometric tests, and a repertoire-size bias correction was applied to TCR pairs. A later analysis estimated false discovery rates by permuting HLA or CMV assignments 20 times. In a later analysis, co-occurring TCRs were grouped using DBSCAN, and TCRdist sequence similarity was added for clustering within HLA-allele-positive subsets. For co-occurrence clustering, repertoires with fewer than 30,000 or more than 120,000 public chains were excluded, along with four or five repertoires with anomalous nucleotide sharing. The clones in this table, taken by TCRdb from immuneACCESS, are in-frame only. Not every clone is retained; where verified, under half of the shortfall comes from an unresolved V gene, and the cause of the rest is unknown. The V and J calls and the clone size are those of that table, but D and trimming were determined from the DNA. The sample table records approximately 100,000 clones; approximately 70% of these occur just once. In total, the top ten clones hold around 4% of the sample.

The rearranged segments are TRBV9 and TRBJ2-6, and possibly TRBD1, on 6 matching bases. The sequence derives from a man aged 25 to 45 in good health and CMV-seropositive. The sample was PBMCs. The CDR3 in this case is CASSGTGSGANVLTF. The DNA sequence is as follows: TGTGCCAGCAGCGGTACAGGGTCTGGGGCCAACGTCCTGACTTTC. Extended through the reference TRBV9 and TRBJ2-6 proteins, this CDR3 yields the full variable domain: DSGVTQTPKHLITATGQRVTLRCSPRSGDLSVYWYQQSLDQGLQFLIQYYNGEERAKGNILERFSAQQFPDLHSELNLSSLELGDSALYFCASSGTGSGANVLTFGAGSRLTVL.